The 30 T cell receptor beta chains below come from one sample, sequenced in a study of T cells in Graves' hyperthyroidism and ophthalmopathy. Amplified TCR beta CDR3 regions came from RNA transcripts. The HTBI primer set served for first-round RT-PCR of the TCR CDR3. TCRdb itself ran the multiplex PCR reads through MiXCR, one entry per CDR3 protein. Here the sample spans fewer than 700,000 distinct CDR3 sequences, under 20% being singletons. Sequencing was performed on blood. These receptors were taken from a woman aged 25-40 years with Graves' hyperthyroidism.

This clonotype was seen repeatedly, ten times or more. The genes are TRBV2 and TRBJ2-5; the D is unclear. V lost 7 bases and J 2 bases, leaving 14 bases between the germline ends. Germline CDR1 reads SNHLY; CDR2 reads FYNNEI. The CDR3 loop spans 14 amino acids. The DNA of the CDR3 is TGTGCCAGCATTCGGGTAGTGGTGCAAGAGACCCAGTACTTC. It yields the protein CASIRVVVQETQYF.

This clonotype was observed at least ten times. The CDR3 protein is CASSPGLAATAYEQYF. In DNA, the CDR3 is TGCGCCAGCAGCCCAGGACTAGCGGCAACCGCCTACGAGCAGTACTTC. The chain couples TRBV5-1 to TRBJ2-7; 10 positions agree with TRBD2. V lost 4 bases and J lost 2; bases outside the gene matches: 9. CDR1 and CDR2 (germline): SGHRS, YFSETQ. The CDR3 is 16 amino acids.

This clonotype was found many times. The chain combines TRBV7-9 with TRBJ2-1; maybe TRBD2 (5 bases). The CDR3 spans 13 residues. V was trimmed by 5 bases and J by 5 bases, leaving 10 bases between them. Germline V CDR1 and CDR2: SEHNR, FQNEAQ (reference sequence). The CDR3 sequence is CASSPAADNEQFF. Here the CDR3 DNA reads TGTGCCAGCAGCCCAGCAGCGGACAATGAGCAGTTCTTC.

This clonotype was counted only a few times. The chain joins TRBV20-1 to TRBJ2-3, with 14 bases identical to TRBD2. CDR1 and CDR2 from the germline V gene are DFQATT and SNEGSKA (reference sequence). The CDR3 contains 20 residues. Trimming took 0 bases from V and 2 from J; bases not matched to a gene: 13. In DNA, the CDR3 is TGCAGTGCTAGAGATCTATTGGGGACTAGCGGGAGCGAGGACACAGATACGCAGTATTTT. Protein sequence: CSARDLLGTSGSEDTDTQYF.

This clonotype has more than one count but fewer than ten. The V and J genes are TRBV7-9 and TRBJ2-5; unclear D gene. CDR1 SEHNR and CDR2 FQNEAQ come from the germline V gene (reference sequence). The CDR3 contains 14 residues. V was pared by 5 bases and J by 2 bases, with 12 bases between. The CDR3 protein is CASSPRFPQETQYF. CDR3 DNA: TGTGCCAGCAGCCCCCGGTTCCCTCAAGAGACCCAGTACTTC.

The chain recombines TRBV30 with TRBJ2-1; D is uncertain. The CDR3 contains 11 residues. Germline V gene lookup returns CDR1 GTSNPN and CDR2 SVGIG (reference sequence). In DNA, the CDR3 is TGTGCTCTTACCGACGGCTATGAGCAGTTCTTC. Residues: CALTDGYEQFF.

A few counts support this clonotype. The CDR3 spells CASSSGTAPYGYTF. The CDR3 DNA reads TGCGCCAGCAGCTCCGGGACAGCCCCCTATGGCTACACCTTC. J is TRBJ1-2 and V is TRBV5-1, with 7 bases fitting TRBD1. In germline, CDR1 is SGHRS, CDR2 YFSETQ. This CDR3 region has 14 residues. Unmatched junction bases numbered 6, after V lost 3 bases and J lost 4 bases.

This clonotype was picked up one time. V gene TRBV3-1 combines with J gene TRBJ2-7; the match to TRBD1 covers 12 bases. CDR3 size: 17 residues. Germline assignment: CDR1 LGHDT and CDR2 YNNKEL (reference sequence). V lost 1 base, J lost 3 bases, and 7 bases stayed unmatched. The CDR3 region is CASSQGPGTGGFYEQYF. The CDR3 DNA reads TGTGCCAGCAGCCAAGGCCCGGGGACAGGGGGCTTCTACGAGCAGTACTTC.

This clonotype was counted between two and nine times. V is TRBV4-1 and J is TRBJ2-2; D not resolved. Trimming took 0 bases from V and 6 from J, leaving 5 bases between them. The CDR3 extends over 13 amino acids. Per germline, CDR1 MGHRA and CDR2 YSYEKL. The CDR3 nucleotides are TGCGCCAGCAGCCAAGAGGTGGCCGGGGAGCTGTTTTTT. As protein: CASSQEVAGELFF.

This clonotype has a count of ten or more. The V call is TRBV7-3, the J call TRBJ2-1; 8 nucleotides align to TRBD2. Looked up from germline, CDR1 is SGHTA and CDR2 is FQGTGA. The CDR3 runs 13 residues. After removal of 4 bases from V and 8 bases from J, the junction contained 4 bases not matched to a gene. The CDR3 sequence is CASSSGGGDEQFF. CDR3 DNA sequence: TGTGCCAGCAGCTCCGGGGGGGGCGATGAGCAGTTCTTC.

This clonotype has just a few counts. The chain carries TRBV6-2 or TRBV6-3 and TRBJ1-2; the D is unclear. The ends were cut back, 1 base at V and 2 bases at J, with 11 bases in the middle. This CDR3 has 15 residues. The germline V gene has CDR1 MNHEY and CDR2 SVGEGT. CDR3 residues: CASSYLAAGNYGYTF. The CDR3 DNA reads TGTGCCAGCAGTTACTTGGCAGCCGGGAACTATGGCTACACCTTC.

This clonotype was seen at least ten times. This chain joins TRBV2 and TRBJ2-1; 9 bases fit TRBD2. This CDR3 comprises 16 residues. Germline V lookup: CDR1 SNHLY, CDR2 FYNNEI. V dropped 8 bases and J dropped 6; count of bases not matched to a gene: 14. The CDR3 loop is CASGRDWAGGSNEQFF. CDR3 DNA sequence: TGTGCCAGCGGGCGGGATTGGGCGGGAGGGAGCAATGAGCAGTTCTTC. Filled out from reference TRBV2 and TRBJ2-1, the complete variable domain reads EPEVTQTPSHQVTQMGQEVILRCVPISNHLYFYWYRQILGQKVEFLVSFYNNEISEKSEIFDDQFSVERPDGSNFTLKIRSTKLEDSAMYFCASGRDWAGGSNEQFFGPGTRLTVL.

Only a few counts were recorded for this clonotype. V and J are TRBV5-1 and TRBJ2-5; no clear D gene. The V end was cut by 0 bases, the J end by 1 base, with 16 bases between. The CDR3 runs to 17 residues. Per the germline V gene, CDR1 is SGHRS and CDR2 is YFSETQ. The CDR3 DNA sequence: TGCGCCAGCAGCTTGGCCGGTTCGCCACTATCCCAAGAGACCCAGTACTTC. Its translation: CASSLAGSPLSQETQYF.

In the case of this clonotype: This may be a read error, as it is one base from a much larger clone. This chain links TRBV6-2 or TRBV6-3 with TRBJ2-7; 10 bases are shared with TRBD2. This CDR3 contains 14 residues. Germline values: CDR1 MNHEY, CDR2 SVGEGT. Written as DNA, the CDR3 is TGTGCCACCAGTTACCTAGCGGGAGAGGGTGAGCAGTACTTC. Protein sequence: CATSYLAGEGEQYF.

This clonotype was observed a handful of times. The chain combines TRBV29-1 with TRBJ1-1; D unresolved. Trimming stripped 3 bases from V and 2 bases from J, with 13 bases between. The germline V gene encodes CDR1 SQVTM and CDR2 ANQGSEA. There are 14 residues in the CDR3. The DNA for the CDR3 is TGCAGCGTTGAGCTCGGAGCAGTCAACACTGAAGCTTTCTTT. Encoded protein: CSVELGAVNTEAFF.

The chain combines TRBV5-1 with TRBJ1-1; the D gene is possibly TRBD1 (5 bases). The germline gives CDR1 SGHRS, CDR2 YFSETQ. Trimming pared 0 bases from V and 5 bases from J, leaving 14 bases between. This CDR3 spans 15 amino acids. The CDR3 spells CASSLEGPGLTEAFF. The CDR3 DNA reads TGCGCCAGCAGCTTGGAGGGCCCAGGGTTGACTGAAGCTTTCTTT.

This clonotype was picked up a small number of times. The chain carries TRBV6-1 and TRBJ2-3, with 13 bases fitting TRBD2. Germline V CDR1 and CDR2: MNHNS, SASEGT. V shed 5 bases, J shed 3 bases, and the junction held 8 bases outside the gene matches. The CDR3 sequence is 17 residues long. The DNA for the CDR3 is TGTGCCAGCAGTCCGACCGGACTAGCGGGAGAGACAGATACGCAGTATTTT. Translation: CASSPTGLAGETDTQYF.

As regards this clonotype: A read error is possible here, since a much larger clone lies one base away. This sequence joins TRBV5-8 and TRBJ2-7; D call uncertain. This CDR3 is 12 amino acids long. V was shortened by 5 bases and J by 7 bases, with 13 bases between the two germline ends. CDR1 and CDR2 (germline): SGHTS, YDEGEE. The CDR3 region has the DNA TGTGCCAGCAGACCTGCGTACAATGAGCAGTACTTC. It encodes CASRPAYNEQYF.

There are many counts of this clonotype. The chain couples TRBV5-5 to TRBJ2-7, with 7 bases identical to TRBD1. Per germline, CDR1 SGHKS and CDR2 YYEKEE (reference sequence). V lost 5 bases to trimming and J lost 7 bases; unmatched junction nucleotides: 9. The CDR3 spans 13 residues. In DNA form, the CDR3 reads TGTGCCAGCAGAAACTCCGGGACAGAGGAGCAGTACTTC. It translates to CASRNSGTEEQYF.

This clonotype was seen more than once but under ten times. Written as DNA, the CDR3 is TGTGCCAGCAGTTTACCCGTATGCTCTCCGAACCTACCGGACTACGAGCAGTACTTC. As protein: CASSLPVCSPNLPDYEQYF. This rearrangement joins TRBV27 to TRBJ2-7; D unclear. Germline loops: CDR1 MNHEY, CDR2 SMNVEV (reference sequence). This CDR3 has 19 amino acids. V shed 2 bases and J shed 3 bases, with 26 bases lying between them.

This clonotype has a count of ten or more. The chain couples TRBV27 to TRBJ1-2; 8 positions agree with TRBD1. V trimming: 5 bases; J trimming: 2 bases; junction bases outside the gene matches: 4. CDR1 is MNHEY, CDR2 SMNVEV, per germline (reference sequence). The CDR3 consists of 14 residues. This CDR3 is CASSPRTGNYGYTF. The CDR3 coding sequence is TGTGCCAGCAGTCCCCGGACAGGGAACTATGGCTACACCTTC.

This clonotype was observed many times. The chain's CDR3 is CASVPSGTGRSYEQYF. The CDR3 nucleotides are TGTGCCAGCGTACCATCCGGGACAGGGAGATCCTACGAGCAGTACTTC. The chain joins TRBV6-1 to TRBJ2-7, with TRBD1 matching over 9 bases. The germline CDR1 and CDR2 sequences are MNHNS and SASEGT. The CDR3 runs 16 residues. V dropped 8 bases and J dropped 1; count of bases not matched to a gene: 12.

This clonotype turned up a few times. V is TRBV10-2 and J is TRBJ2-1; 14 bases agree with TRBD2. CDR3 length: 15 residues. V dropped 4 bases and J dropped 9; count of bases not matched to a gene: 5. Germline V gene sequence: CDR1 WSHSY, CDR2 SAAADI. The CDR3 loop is CASSVTSGRVGEQFF. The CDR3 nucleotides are TGCGCCAGCAGTGTGACTAGCGGGAGGGTCGGTGAGCAGTTCTTC.

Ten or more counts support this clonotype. The CDR3 loop reads CASSPGLAMETQYF. The CDR3 DNA follows: TGTGCCAGCAGCCCGGGACTAGCCATGGAGACCCAGTACTTC. The rearrangement joins TRBV7-2 to TRBJ2-5, with TRBD2 matching 9 bases. The CDR3 spans 14 residues. V shed 5 bases and J 5 bases; nucleotides not matched to a gene: 6. Germline CDR1 reads SGHTA; CDR2 reads FQGNSA.

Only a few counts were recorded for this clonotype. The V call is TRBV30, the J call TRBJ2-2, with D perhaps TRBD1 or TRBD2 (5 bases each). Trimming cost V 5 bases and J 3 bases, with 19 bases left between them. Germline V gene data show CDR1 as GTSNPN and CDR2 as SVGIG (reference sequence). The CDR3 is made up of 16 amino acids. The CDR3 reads CAWGGEWEHYTGELFF. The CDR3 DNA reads TGTGCCTGGGGGGGAGAATGGGAACACTACACCGGGGAGCTGTTTTTT.

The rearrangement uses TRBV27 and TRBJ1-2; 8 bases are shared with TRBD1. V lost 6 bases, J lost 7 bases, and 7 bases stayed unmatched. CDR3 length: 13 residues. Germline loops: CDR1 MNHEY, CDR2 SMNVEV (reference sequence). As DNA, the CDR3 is TGTGCCAGCAGCTCGGACAGGGCGGCTGGCTACACCTTC. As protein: CASSSDRAAGYTF.

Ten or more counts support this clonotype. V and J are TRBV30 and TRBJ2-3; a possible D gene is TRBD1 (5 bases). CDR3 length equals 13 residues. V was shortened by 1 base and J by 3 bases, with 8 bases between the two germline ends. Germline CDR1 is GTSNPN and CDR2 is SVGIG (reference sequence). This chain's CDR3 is CAWSASGTDTQYF. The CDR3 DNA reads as TGTGCCTGGAGTGCCTCAGGGACAGATACGCAGTATTTT.

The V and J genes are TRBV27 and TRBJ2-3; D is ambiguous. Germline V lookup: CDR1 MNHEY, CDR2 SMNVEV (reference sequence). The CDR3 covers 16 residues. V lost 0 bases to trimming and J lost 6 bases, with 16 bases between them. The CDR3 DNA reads TGTGCCAGCAGTTTATCGTCGGCAGGCCGCGGTGATACGCAGTATTTT. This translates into CASSLSSAGRGDTQYF.

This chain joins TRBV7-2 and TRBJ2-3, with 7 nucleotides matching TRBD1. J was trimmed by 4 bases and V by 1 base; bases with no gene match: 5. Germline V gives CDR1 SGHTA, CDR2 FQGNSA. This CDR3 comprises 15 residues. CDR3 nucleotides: TGTACCAGCAGCTTAGTGGCGAGGGGGCCAGATACGCAGTATTTT. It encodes CTSSLVARGPDTQYF.

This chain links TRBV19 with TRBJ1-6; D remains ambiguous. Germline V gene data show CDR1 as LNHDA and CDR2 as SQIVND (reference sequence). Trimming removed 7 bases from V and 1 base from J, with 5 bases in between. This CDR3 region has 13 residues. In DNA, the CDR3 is TGTGCCAGTAAGGAGTCCTATAATTCACCCCTCCACTTT. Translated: CASKESYNSPLHF. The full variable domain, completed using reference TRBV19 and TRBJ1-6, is DGGITQSPKYLFRKEGQNVTLSCEQNLNHDAMYWYRQDPGQGLRLIYYSQIVNDFQKGDIAEGYSVSREKKESFPLTVTSAQKNPTAFYLCASKESYNSPLHFGNGTRLTVT.